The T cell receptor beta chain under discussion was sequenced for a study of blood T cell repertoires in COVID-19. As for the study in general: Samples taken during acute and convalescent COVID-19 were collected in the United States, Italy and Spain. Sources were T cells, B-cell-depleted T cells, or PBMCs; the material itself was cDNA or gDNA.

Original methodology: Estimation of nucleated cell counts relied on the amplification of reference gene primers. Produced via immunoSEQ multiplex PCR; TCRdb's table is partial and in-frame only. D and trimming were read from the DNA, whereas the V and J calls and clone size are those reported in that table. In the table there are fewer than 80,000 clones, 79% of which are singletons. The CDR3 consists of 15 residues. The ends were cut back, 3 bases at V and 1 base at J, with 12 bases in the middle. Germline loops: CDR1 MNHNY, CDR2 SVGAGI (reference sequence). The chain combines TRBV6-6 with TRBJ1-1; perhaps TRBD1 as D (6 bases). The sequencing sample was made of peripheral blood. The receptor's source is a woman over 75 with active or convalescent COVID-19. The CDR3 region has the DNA TGTGCCAGCAGTTATGCGGGAGGGGGGAACACTGAAGCTTTCTTT. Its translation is CASSYAGGGNTEAFF.